The rows below give T cell receptor beta chains drawn from one sample of a study of spatial heterogeneity in lung cancer. In TCRdb, the 5' RACE reads were re-called with MiXCR into one record per CDR3 protein. The sample includes about 100,000 distinct CDR3 sequences, approximately 4% of them seen just once. Source: lung tumor tissue, taken at surgery. The receptors come from a male donor with early-stage non-small cell lung cancer. CDR3s include the opening cysteine and the closing phenylalanine or tryptophan. The D gene is left open where the match is weak. The listing skips clone size in some rows; elsewhere it reads once, few, many or a size class.

clone_size j_call v_call d_call cdr3_nt cdr3_aa
few TRBJ2-3 TRBV7-7 TRBD2 TGTGCCAGCAGCCCGGGGTTCGGGGGGTCAGATACGCAGTATTTT CASSPGFGGSDTQYF
large TRBJ2-7 TRBV28 - TGTGCCAGCAGTCCTGCGGTTTTTTTCCACGAGCAGTACTTC CASSPAVFFHEQYF
many TRBJ2-7 TRBV20-1 - TGCAGTGCTCCCCGAGGGCGGGATTTGTCCGAGCAGTACTTC CSAPRGRDLSEQYF
few TRBJ2-3 TRBV11-2 TRBD2 TGTGCCAGCAGCTTTAGCGGGAGGCCTTCCACAGATACGCAGTATTTT CASSFSGRPSTDTQYF
many TRBJ2-3 TRBV29-1 TRBD1 TGCAGCGTTGAAATTGACAGGGGTGGTACGCAGTATTTT CSVEIDRGGTQYF
many TRBJ2-2 TRBV7-7 - TGTGCCAGTAGTAACAGGGCCACCGGGGAGCTGTTTTTT CASSNRATGELFF
many TRBJ2-1 TRBV20-1 - TGCAGTGCTAGAGATCACGGGAGTCCCAACAATGAGCAGTTCTTC CSARDHGSPNNEQFF
many TRBJ2-5 TRBV7-2 - TGTGCCAGCAGCTTAGCTAGCGGACAAGAGACCCAGTACTTC CASSLASGQETQYF
many TRBJ2-5 TRBV5-1 - TGCGCCAGCAGCTTGCCAGGAGAAGAGACCCAGTACTTC CASSLPGEETQYF
few TRBJ2-7 TRBV7-2 TRBD2 TGTGCCAGCAGCTTATACCCTAGCGGCATTCCCTACGAGCAGTACTTC CASSLYPSGIPYEQYF
many TRBJ1-4 TRBV6-5 - TGTGCCAGCAGTTACTCTTCCGGGGTTTGGGAAAAACTGTTTTTT CASSYSSGVWEKLFF
few TRBJ2-7 TRBV27 TRBD2 TGTGCCAGCAGTTTAGGGTCTAGCGGGACCTACGAGCAGTACTTC CASSLGSSGTYEQYF
many TRBJ1-5 TRBV12-3/TRBV12-4 - TGTGCCAGCAGTTTTTCAGGGTTGGATCAGCCCCAGCATTTT CASSFSGLDQPQHF
- TRBJ2-3 TRBV6-6 - TGTGCCAGCGGTAATAGCGGACCCACAGATACGCAGTATTTT CASGNSGPTDTQYF
few TRBJ1-5 TRBV6-2/TRBV6-3 - TGTGCCAGCAATTATCAGCCCCAGCATTTT CASNYQPQHF
many TRBJ2-7 TRBV25-1 TRBD1 TGTGCCACCGAAGGGGGCCCCTACGAGCAGTACTTC CATEGGPYEQYF
many TRBJ1-1 TRBV5-1 - TGCGCCAGCAGCTCCGCGGGCAACACTGAAGCTTTCTTT CASSSAGNTEAFF
many TRBJ1-1 TRBV6-2/TRBV6-3 TRBD1 TGTGCCAGCAGTGGGCGACAGGGAAAGACTGAAGCTTTCTTT CASSGRQGKTEAFF
- TRBJ1-6 TRBV30 - TGTGCCTGGAGGACCCCCCGGGCAGGATTTAATTCACCCCTCCACTTT CAWRTPRAGFNSPLHF
many TRBJ2-3 TRBV5-6 TRBD2 TGTGCCAGCAGCCTTCGACTAGCGGAGGTCGCAGATACGCAGTATTTT CASSLRLAEVADTQYF
- TRBJ2-5 TRBV20-1 - TGCAGTGCCTGGTTCCCTTACCAAGAGACCCAGTACTTC CSAWFPYQETQYF
few TRBJ1-6 TRBV6-5 TRBD1 TGTGCCAGCAGTTCGGACAGGCGATTACCCCTCCACTTT CASSSDRRLPLHF
- TRBJ2-7 TRBV5-4 - TGTGCCAGCAGCTTGGATCGGGACGAGCAGTACTTC CASSLDRDEQYF
many TRBJ2-6 TRBV11-2 TRBD2 TGTGCCAGCAGCTTGGGAGGGAACTCTGGGGCCAACGTCCTGACTTTC CASSLGGNSGANVLTF
many TRBJ1-5 TRBV6-1 - TGTGCCAGCAGTGTAGAGTATCAGCCCCAGCATTTT CASSVEYQPQHF
many TRBJ1-2 TRBV28 - TGTGCCGCCGACTCGCCGGGGCAGGGGAGTTTTGCCTACACCTTC CAADSPGQGSFAYTF
many TRBJ1-2 TRBV6-2/TRBV6-3 - TGTGCCAGCAGTACCGACAGGACCTATGGCTACACCTTC CASSTDRTYGYTF
- TRBJ2-3 TRBV2 TRBD2 TGTGCCAGCAAGAGGGGAGGGTACACAGATACGCAGTATTTT CASKRGGYTDTQYF
many TRBJ2-1 TRBV12-3/TRBV12-4 TRBD2 TGTGCCAGCAGTCCCGGGACTAGCGGGACCTTATCCTTCTTC CASSPGTSGTLSFF
few TRBJ1-1 TRBV7-9 - TGTGCCAGCAGCGATAAAATGAACACTGAAGCTTTCTTT CASSDKMNTEAFF
many TRBJ2-3 TRBV7-2 TRBD1 TGTGCCAGCAGTCCCGACAGGGGTTCAGATACGCAGTATTTT CASSPDRGSDTQYF
- TRBJ1-5 TRBV2 - TGTGCCAGCAGTGAAGCGATTGGAGAGGCTAATCAGCCCCAGCATTTT CASSEAIGEANQPQHF
many TRBJ2-1 TRBV27 - TGTGCCAGCAGTTCTCCAGTTGCGGACTACAATGAGCAGTTCTTC CASSSPVADYNEQFF
many TRBJ2-3 TRBV6-5 - TGTGCCAGCAGTTACTCGGGTATCGAAACAGATACGCAGTATTTT CASSYSGIETDTQYF
many TRBJ2-1 TRBV20-1 TRBD2 TGCAGTGCGGCTCTAGCGGGAGAATACAATGAGCAGTTCTTC CSAALAGEYNEQFF
many TRBJ1-1 TRBV10-2 TRBD1 TGCGCCAGCAGTGAGTCCGGGACAGTGAACACTGAAGCTTTCTTT CASSESGTVNTEAFF
- TRBJ1-2 TRBV10-3 - TGTGCCATCAGTCCCCGAGAGAAGGGATCCGGCTACACCTTC CAISPREKGSGYTF
many TRBJ2-7 TRBV7-9 TRBD2 TGTGCCAGCAGCTATCCCCAGCGGGGGGCCTACGAGCAGTACTTC CASSYPQRGAYEQYF
- TRBJ2-7 TRBV20-1 TRBD2 TGCAGTGCTAGGAAGACTAGCGCCGAGCAGTACTTC CSARKTSAEQYF
- TRBJ2-7 TRBV28 - TGTGCCAGCAGCGACAAATACTACGAGCAGTACTTC CASSDKYYEQYF
many TRBJ2-5 TRBV6-5 - TGTGCCAGCAGTTTACGAGGGTTTGATACCCAGGCGGGAGAGACCCAGTACTTC CASSLRGFDTQAGETQYF
few TRBJ2-3 TRBV27 TRBD2 TGTGCCAGCAGACCTTTCTCACTAGCGGGAGTGACAGATACGCAGTATTTT CASRPFSLAGVTDTQYF
many TRBJ1-4 TRBV29-1 TRBD1 TGCAGCGTTGAAGGGCTAGGAGGGGGCGGTGGCGAAAAACTGTTTTTT CSVEGLGGGGGEKLFF